This T cell receptor (beta chain) originates from a study of T cells in Graves' hyperthyroidism and ophthalmopathy. Hyperthyroidism patients were newly diagnosed, had disease duration under 2 months, and were aged 18 to 65 years. Any patient presenting with uncontrolled infection, other autoimmune disease, pregnancy or lactation was left out. For the diagnoses, clinical symptoms, serum thyroxine and TRAb, thyroid ultrasound and orbital computed tomography were used. RNA transcripts provided the source from which TCR beta CDR3 regions were amplified. In the first-round RT-PCR of the TCR CDR3, the HTBI primer set was used. Each CDR3 protein gets one entry after TCRdb re-called the multiplex PCR reads with MiXCR. The repertoire holds 550,000 to 850,000 distinct CDR3 sequences, around a sixth seen once, with over 15% in the top ten. The receptor was isolated from a woman in her fifties or sixties with Graves' hyperthyroidism that later progressed to Graves' ophthalmopathy. Sequenced material: blood.

DNA for the CDR3: TGCAGCGTGGATAGCGGGACAGCCAATGAAAAACTGTTTTTT. Encoded protein: CSVDSGTANEKLFF. The gene calls are TRBV29-1 and TRBJ1-4, with TRBD1 matching over 7 bases. The trim removed 6 bases at V and 5 bases at J, leaving 9 bases unmatched. The V gene's germline CDR1 is SQVTM and CDR2 ANQGSEA. The CDR3 totals 14 residues.